This T cell receptor (beta chain) appears in the sequencing data of a study of CD8 T cells in ankylosing spondylitis. Note on this clonotype: Its antigen remains unidentified.

TCRdb reprocessed the 5' RACE reads with MiXCR, giving one entry per CDR3 protein. The sample consists of 25,000 to 35,000 distinct CDR3 sequences, roughly 33% of them appearing once. CDR1 SGHDT and CDR2 YYEEEE come from the germline V gene. The V gene lost 0 bases and the J gene lost 12 bases, with 18 bases spanning the gap. CDR3 size: 15 residues. Study results and limitations: In ankylosing spondylitis blood, a motif of seven to nine highly homologous TCR beta variants appeared characteristic. Disease-associated clones were reportedly significantly overrepresented in matched ankylosing spondylitis synovial fluid.

This chain joins TRBV5-6 and TRBJ2-2, with D maybe TRBD1 (5 bases). The sample was synovial fluid, either unsorted or a sorted T cell fraction (not recorded which). The sequence was collected from a male donor with ankylosing spondylitis. CDR3 amino acids: CASSLVSGPPVKLFF. Here the CDR3 DNA reads TGTGCCAGCAGCTTGGTATCAGGGCCTCCGGTGAAGCTGTTTTTT.